The 24 T cell receptor beta chains in this list originate from one sample, sequenced in a study of blood T cell repertoires in COVID-19. Method: immunoSEQ multiplex PCR; TCRdb's copy keeps in-frame clones and lacks some. The sample carries more than 250,000 clones, approximately 82% recorded once. The sequencing input was PBMCs or T cells enriched from blood (not recorded which). These receptors all come from a middle-aged man who had been exposed to COVID-19.

The chain links TRBV5-1 to TRBJ1-2; 10 bases line up with TRBD1. Germline CDR1 and CDR2: SGHRS and YFSETQ. The junction had 1 base not matched to a gene; V was cut back by 0 bases and J by 8 bases. The CDR3 contains 13 residues. CDR3 DNA sequence: TGCGCCAGCAGCTTGGAGGACAGGGGGGGCTACACCTTC. It codes for CASSLEDRGGYTF.

This clone came up once. The V gene is TRBV29-1, the J gene TRBJ1-4; 11 nucleotides agree with TRBD1. The junction had 8 bases not matched to a gene; V was cut back by 7 bases and J by 7 bases. The germline CDR1 and CDR2 sequences are SQVTM and ANQGSEA. The CDR3 is 14 amino acids. CDR3 coding DNA: TGCAGCGCCCGGACAGGGGGCTCGGGTGAAAAACTGTTTTTT. Its protein is CSARTGGSGEKLFF. The entire variable domain, with the rest obtained from reference TRBV29-1 and TRBJ1-4, is as follows: SAVISQKPSRDICQRGTSLTIQCQVDSQVTMMFWYRQQPGQSLTLIATANQGSEATYESGFVIDKFPISRPNLTFSTLTVSNMSPEDSSIYLCSARTGGSGEKLFFGSGTQLSVL.

This clone appeared a single time. The chain carries TRBV10-3 and TRBJ2-7, with 8 bases matching TRBD2. The germline gives CDR1 ENHRY, CDR2 SYGVKD. V lost 10 bases, J lost 7 bases, and 12 bases stayed unmatched. The CDR3 totals 13 residues. The CDR3 sequence is CATQDHSGIEQYF. The CDR3, as DNA: TGTGCCACTCAAGACCATAGCGGGATTGAGCAGTACTTC.

The chain is built from TRBV9 and TRBJ2-5, with 9 bases aligning to TRBD1. CDR1 is SGDLS, CDR2 YYNGEE, per germline. V gave up 0 bases and J gave up 2 bases; unmatched junction bases: 5. The CDR3 totals 16 residues. The DNA for the CDR3 is TGTGCCAGCAGCGTAGAGGGACAGGGCTCTCAAGAGACCCAGTACTTC. Its protein product is CASSVEGQGSQETQYF.

V is TRBV10-3 and J is TRBJ1-2; 7 bases fit TRBD1. CDR1 and CDR2 from the germline V gene are ENHRY and SYGVKD. Trimming at V came to 10 bases and at J to 7 bases, leaving 15 bases not matched to a gene. The CDR3 has 14 amino acids. The CDR3 sequence is CATKLTGAGFGYTF. CDR3 coding DNA: TGTGCCACAAAACTTACAGGGGCAGGATTTGGCTACACCTTC.

The V gene is TRBV19, the J gene TRBJ1-5; D possibly corresponds to TRBD1 (6 bases). From germline, CDR1 is LNHDA and CDR2 SQIVND (reference sequence). The CDR3 is 15 amino acids. Trimming took off 7 bases at V and 4 bases at J, with 17 bases between the two ends. Here the CDR3 reads CASMSRGGANQPQHF. The CDR3 DNA follows: TGTGCCAGTATGTCCCGCGGGGGGGCTAATCAGCCCCAGCATTTT.

The CDR3 DNA reads as TGTGCCAGTACCACGGGACTAGCGGACACAGATACGCAGTATTTT. Its protein is CASTTGLADTDTQYF. The chain joins TRBV19 to TRBJ2-3; 11 bases map to TRBD2. Trimming cost V 7 bases and J 2 bases; bases outside gene matches: 5. CDR3 length equals 15 residues. The germline V gene encodes CDR1 LNHDA and CDR2 SQIVND (reference sequence).

This chain connects TRBV21-1 to TRBJ1-2; the tabulated D call, TRBD1, remains unverified against the DNA. TRBV21-1 is flagged as a pseudogene. The CDR3 covers 16 residues. CDR3 protein: CASIGPHWRGRCGYTF. In DNA form, the CDR3 reads TGTGCCAGCATCGGGCCCCATTGGAGGGGGCGCTGCGGCTACACCTTC.

The chain has TRBV7-9 and TRBJ1-3; no firm D call. In germline, CDR1 is SEHNR, CDR2 FQNEAQ (reference sequence). The CDR3 is 18 residues long. The V end lost 5 bases, the J end lost 2 bases, and 22 bases lay between the germline ends. The CDR3 spells CASSNRGRTLPPGNTIYF. The CDR3 DNA reads as TGTGCCAGCAGCAATAGAGGCAGAACCTTGCCGCCTGGAAACACCATATATTTT.

The V and J genes are TRBV7-9 and TRBJ2-1; a weak D match, TRBD2 (6 bases). The CDR3 is 13 amino acids. V lost 2 bases to trimming and J lost 9 bases, with 11 bases between them. Per germline, CDR1 SEHNR and CDR2 FQNEAQ (reference sequence). The CDR3 DNA is TGTGCCAGCAGCTTACTCGCTAGCGTTGAGCAGTTCTTC. This codes for CASSLLASVEQFF.

The chain has TRBV27 and TRBJ2-3; 8 bases match TRBD2. V trimming: 1 base; J trimming: 5 bases; junction bases outside the gene matches: 11. This CDR3 region has 17 residues. CDR1 and CDR2 from the germline V gene are MNHEY and SMNVEV (reference sequence). The CDR3 coding sequence is TGTGCCAGCAGTTTATATCTGGCGGGAGGAGGGGTAGATACGCAGTATTTT. As protein: CASSLYLAGGGVDTQYF.

The sample holds a few counts of this clone. This rearrangement joins TRBV5-6 to TRBJ2-7; D may be TRBD2 (8 bases). Germline CDR1 is SGHDT and CDR2 is YYEEEE. CDR3 length: 15 residues. The germline V and J ends were trimmed by 4 bases and 1 base, with 15 bases remaining between them. CDR3 nucleotides: TGTGCCAGCAGCCCGGGAGGGGGCAGTTCCTACGAGCAGTACTTC. Translated: CASSPGGGSSYEQYF. Filled out from reference TRBV5-6 and TRBJ2-7, the complete variable domain reads DAGVTQSPTHLIKTRGQQVTLRCSPKSGHDTVSWYQQALGQGPQFIFQYYEEEERQRGNFPDRFSGHQFPNYSSELNVNALLLGDSALYLCASSPGGGSSYEQYFGPGTRLTVT.

In this sample, this clone turned up once. The CDR3 loop is CASSQVSGGLGYTF. The DNA of the CDR3 is TGTGCCAGCAGCCAAGTTTCGGGGGGCTTAGGCTACACCTTC. The gene calls are TRBV3-1 (or the pseudogene TRBV3-2) and TRBJ1-2, with D perhaps matching TRBD1 (6 bases). The germline gives CDR1 LGHDT, CDR2 YNNKEL (reference sequence). The CDR3 spans 14 residues. V lost 1 base, J lost 8 bases, and 14 bases lay in between.

This chain connects TRBV6-1 to TRBJ2-1, with TRBD2 matching 10 bases. Germline-derived CDR1 and CDR2 are MNHNS and SASEGT. The ends lost 1 base at V and 15 bases at J; junction bases unmatched: 6. This CDR3 contains 13 residues. The CDR3 nucleotides are TGTGCCAGCAGTGAAGTGGGACTAGCGAGGAGGTTCTTC. Its protein product is CASSEVGLARRFF.

This clone appeared a single time. The gene calls are TRBV11-2 and TRBJ2-7; D might be TRBD1 (6 bases). V shed 5 bases and J shed 2 bases, with 16 bases lying between them. The CDR3 runs to 15 residues. CDR1 and CDR2 from the germline V gene are SGHAT and FQNNGV. The CDR3 region is CASSTQGTPTYEQYF. Here the CDR3 DNA reads TGTGCCAGCAGCACTCAGGGGACGCCCACCTACGAGCAGTACTTC. Full variable domain (outside the CDR3, taken from reference TRBV11-2 and TRBJ2-7): EAGVAQSPRYKIIEKRQSVAFWCNPISGHATLYWYQQILGQGPKLLIQFQNNGVVDDSQLPKDRFSAERLKGVDSTLKIQPAKLEDSAVYLCASSTQGTPTYEQYFGPGTRLTVT.

The genes are TRBV6-6 and TRBJ1-2, with D possibly TRBD1 on 6 matching bases. Germline V gives CDR1 MNHNY, CDR2 SVGAGI (reference sequence). V gave up 8 bases and J gave up 6 bases, with 19 bases separating them. The CDR3 sequence is 14 residues long. CDR3 DNA: TGTGCCAGCCGGGCGAATGACAGGAAGAATGGCTACACCTTC. This gives the protein CASRANDRKNGYTF.

The chain recombines TRBV12-5 with TRBJ2-4; TRBD2 agrees at 10 bases. V lost 0 bases to trimming and J lost 0 bases; unmatched junction nucleotides: 14. Germline loops: CDR1 LGHNT, CDR2 FRNRAP. The CDR3 covers 21 residues. CDR3 nucleotide sequence: TGTGCTAGTGGTTTGGTACTTAGAGGCCTAGCGGGAGACCCAGCCAAAAACATTCAGTACTTC. Its protein product is CASGLVLRGLAGDPAKNIQYF.

CDR3 residues: CASSQYGSNQPQHF. The CDR3 nucleotides are TGTGCCAGCAGCCAATACGGTAGCAATCAGCCCCAGCATTTT. The chain couples TRBV3-1 (or the pseudogene TRBV3-2) to TRBJ1-5; D is unresolved. The V end was cut by 2 bases, the J end by 0 bases, with 5 bases between. In germline, CDR1 is LGHDT, CDR2 YNNKEL (reference sequence). CDR3 size: 14 residues.

The CDR3 sequence is CATSRGGQGLNEQFF. Here the CDR3 DNA reads TGTGCCACCAGCCGCGGGGGACAGGGGTTAAATGAGCAGTTCTTC. This rearrangement joins TRBV15 to TRBJ2-1; 10 bases fit TRBD1. CDR3 length: 15 amino acids. CDR1 LNHNV and CDR2 YYDKDF come from the germline V gene (reference sequence). V shed 5 bases, J shed 7 bases, and the junction held 8 bases outside the gene matches.

The gene calls are TRBV15 and TRBJ2-7, with a tentative D call TRBD2 (6 bases). This CDR3 region has 15 residues. V lost 4 bases and J 2 bases, leaving 15 bases between the germline ends. The V gene's germline CDR1 is LNHNV and CDR2 YYDKDF (reference sequence). The CDR3 DNA is TGTGCCACCAGCACCCGCGGGACCTCACCCTACGAGCAGTACTTC. Encoded protein: CATSTRGTSPYEQYF.

The V call is TRBV19, the J call TRBJ1-5; the D is unclear. The length of the CDR3 is 18 residues. CDR1 is LNHDA and CDR2 is SQIVND in the germline V gene (reference sequence). V shed 4 bases and J shed 5 bases, with 24 bases lying between them. The CDR3 spells CASSNRGLRLVAYQPQHF. In nucleotides, the CDR3 is TGTGCCAGTAGTAACCGGGGTCTCAGGTTAGTAGCCTATCAGCCCCAGCATTTT.

The V call is TRBV2, the J call TRBJ2-5; TRBD1 matches at 7 bases. Germline V gives CDR1 SNHLY, CDR2 FYNNEI. The CDR3 is 13 residues long. The trim removed 6 bases at V and 1 base at J, leaving 2 bases unmatched. The CDR3 sequence: CASRTGAQETQYF. The CDR3 DNA reads TGTGCCAGCAGAACAGGGGCCCAAGAGACCCAGTACTTC.

The genes are TRBV25-1 and TRBJ2-5, with D maybe TRBD1 (6 bases). CDR1 and CDR2 from the germline V gene are MGHDK and SYGVNS. V lost 4 bases and J lost 9, with 12 bases in between. The CDR3 runs to 12 residues. CDR3 protein: CASSGTGIAQYF. The CDR3, as DNA: TGTGCCAGCAGTGGAACAGGGATAGCCCAGTACTTC.

The rearrangement joins TRBV6-6 to TRBJ1-5; D is ambiguous. Trimming left V 0 bases short and J 6 bases short, with 15 bases between. CDR1 is MNHNY, CDR2 SVGAGI, per germline (reference sequence). The CDR3 has 16 amino acids. For the CDR3, the DNA is TGTGCCAGCAGTTACTCGCCCATTGGCCCTAGTCAGCCCCAGCATTTT. Translation gives CASSYSPIGPSQPQHF.